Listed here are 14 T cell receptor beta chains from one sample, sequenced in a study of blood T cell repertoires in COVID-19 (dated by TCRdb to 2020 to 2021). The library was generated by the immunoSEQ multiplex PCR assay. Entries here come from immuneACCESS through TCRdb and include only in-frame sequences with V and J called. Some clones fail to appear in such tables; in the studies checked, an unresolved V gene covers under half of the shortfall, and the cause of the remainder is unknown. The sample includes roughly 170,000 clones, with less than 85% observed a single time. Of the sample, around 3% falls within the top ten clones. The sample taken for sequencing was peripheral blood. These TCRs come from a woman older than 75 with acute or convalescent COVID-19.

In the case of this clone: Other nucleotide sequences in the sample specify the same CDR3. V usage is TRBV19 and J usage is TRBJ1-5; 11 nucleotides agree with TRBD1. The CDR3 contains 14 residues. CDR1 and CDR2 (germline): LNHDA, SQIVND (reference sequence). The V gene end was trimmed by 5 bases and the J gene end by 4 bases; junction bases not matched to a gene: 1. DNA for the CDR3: TGTGCCAGTAGTGGGACAGGGGGTAATCAGCCCCAGCATTTT. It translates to CASSGTGGNQPQHF. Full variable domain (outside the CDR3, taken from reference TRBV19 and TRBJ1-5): DGGITQSPKYLFRKEGQNVTLSCEQNLNHDAMYWYRQDPGQGLRLIYYSQIVNDFQKGDIAEGYSVSREKKESFPLTVTSAQKNPTAFYLCASSGTGGNQPQHFGDGTRLSIL.

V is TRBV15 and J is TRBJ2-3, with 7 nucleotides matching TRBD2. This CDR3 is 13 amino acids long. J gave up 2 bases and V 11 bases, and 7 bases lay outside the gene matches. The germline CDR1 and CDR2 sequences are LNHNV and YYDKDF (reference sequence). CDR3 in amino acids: CAATGGYTDTQYF. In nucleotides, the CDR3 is TGTGCCGCCACGGGGGGTTACACAGATACGCAGTATTTT.

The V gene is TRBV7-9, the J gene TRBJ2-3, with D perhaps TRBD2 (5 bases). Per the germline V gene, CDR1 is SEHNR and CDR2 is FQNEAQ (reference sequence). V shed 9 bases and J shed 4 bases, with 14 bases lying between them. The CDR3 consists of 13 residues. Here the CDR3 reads CASGPGISDTQYF. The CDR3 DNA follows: TGTGCCAGTGGGCCGGGAATATCAGATACGCAGTATTTT.

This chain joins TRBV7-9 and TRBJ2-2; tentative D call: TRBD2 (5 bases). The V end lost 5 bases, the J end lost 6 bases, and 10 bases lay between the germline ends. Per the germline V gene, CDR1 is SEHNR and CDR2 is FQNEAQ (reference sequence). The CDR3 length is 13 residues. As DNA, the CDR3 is TGTGCCAGCAGCCCCGGAGGTTCCGGGGAGCTGTTTTTT. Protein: CASSPGGSGELFF.

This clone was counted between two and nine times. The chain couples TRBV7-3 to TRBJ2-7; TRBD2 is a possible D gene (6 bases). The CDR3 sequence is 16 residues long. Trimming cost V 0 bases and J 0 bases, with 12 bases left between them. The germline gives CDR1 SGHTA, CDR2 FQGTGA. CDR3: CASSLTAHGGSYEQYF. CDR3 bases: TGTGCCAGCAGCTTAACGGCCCACGGGGGCTCCTACGAGCAGTACTTC.

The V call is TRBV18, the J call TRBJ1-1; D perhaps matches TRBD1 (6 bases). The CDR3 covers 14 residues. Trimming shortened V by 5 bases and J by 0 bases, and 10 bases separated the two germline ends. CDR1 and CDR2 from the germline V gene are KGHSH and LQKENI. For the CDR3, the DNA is TGTGCCAGCTCATCGAACAGGGTGAACACTGAAGCTTTCTTT. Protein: CASSSNRVNTEAFF.

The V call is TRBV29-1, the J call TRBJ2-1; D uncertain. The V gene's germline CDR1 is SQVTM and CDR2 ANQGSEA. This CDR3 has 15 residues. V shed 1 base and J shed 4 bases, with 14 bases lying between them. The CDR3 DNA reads TGCAGCGTTGAAGGTGGTAAGATACGGTACAATGAGCAGTTCTTC. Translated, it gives CSVEGGKIRYNEQFF.

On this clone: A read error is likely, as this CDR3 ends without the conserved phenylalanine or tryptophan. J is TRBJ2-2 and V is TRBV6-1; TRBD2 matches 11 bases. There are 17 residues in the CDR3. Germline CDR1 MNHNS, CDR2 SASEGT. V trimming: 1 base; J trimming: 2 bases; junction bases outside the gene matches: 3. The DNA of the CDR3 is TGTGCCAGCAGTGAAGAACGACTAGCGGGAAACACCGGGGAGCTGTTTTCT. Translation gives CASSEERLAGNTGELFS.

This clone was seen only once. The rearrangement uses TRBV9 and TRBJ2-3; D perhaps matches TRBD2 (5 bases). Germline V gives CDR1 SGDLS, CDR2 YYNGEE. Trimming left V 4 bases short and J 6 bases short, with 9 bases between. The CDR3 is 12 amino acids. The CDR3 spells CASSTQRDTQYF. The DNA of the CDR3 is TGTGCCAGCAGCACGCAGCGGGATACGCAGTATTTT.

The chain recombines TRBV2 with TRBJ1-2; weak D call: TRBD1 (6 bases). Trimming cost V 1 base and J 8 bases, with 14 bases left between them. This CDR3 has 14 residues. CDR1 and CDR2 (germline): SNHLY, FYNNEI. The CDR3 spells CASSEGVGGRGYTF. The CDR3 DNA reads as TGTGCCAGCAGTGAAGGGGTAGGGGGAAGGGGCTACACCTTC.

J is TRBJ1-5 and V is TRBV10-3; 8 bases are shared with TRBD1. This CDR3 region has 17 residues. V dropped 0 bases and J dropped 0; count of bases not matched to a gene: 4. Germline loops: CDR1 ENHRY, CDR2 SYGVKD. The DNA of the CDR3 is TGTGCCATCAGTGAGTCTCGAACAGGGGGTAGCAATCAGCCCCAGCATTTT. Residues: CAISESRTGGSNQPQHF.

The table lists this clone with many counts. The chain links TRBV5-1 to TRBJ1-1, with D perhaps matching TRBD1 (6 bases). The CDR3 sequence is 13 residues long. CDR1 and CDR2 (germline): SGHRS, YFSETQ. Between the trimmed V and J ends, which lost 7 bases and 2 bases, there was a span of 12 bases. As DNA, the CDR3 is TGCGCCAGCGGTCCGGGACACAACACTGAAGCTTTCTTT. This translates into CASGPGHNTEAFF. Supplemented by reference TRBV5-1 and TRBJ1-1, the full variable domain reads KAGVTQTPRYLIKTRGQQVTLSCSPISGHRSVSWYQQTPGQGLQFLFEYFSETQRNKGNFPGRFSGRQFSNSRSEMNVSTLELGDSALYLCASGPGHNTEAFFGQGTRLTVV.

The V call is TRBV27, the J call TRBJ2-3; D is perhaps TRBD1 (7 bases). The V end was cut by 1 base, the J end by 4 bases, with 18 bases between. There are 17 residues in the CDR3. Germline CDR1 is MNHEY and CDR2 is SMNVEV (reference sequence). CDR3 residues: CASSLFAGGMRADTQYF. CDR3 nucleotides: TGTGCCAGCAGTTTATTTGCAGGGGGGATGAGGGCAGATACGCAGTATTTT.

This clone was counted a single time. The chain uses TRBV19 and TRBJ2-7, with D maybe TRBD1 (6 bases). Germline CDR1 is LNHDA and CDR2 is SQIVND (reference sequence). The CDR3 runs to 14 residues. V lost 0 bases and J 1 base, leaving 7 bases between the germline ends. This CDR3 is CASSIDRGSYEQYF. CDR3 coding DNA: TGTGCCAGTAGTATAGACAGGGGTTCCTACGAGCAGTACTTC.